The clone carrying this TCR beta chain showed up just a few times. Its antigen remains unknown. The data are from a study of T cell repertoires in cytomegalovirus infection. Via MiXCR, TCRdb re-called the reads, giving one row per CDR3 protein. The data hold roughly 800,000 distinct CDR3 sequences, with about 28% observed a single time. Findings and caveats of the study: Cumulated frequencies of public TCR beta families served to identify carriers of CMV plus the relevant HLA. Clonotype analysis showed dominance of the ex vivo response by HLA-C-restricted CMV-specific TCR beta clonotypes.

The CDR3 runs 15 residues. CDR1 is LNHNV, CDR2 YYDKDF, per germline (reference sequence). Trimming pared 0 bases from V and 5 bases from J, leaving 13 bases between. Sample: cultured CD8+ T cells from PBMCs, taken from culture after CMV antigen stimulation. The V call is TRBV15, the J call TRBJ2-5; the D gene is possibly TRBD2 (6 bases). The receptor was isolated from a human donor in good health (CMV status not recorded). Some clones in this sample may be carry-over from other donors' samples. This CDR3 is CATSRDMGGGETQYF. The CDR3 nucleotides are TGTGCCACCAGCAGAGATATGGGGGGAGGCGAGACCCAGTACTTC.